This TCR beta chain stems from a study of cytomegalovirus exposure and HLA in healthy donors. Study-wide points: Researchers counted 164 TCR beta chains as cytomegalovirus-associated.

Germline lookup yields CDR1 SGHAT and CDR2 FQNNGV. V was clipped by 2 bases and J by 3 bases; unmatched bases: 9. The CDR3 contains 16 residues. Primers included in the PCR were 60 Vbeta and 13 Jbeta primers. The repertoire was sequenced with immunoSEQ multiplex PCR; TCRdb's copy has only in-frame clones and lacks some. The table shows over 130,000 clones, with about 80% occurring only once. Of note for this clone: The antigen remains unidentified.

The chain uses TRBV11-2 and TRBJ2-5; 7 bases are a match to TRBD2. The source material was PBMCs. The sequence derives from a middle-aged woman in good health and CMV-seropositive. CDR3 loop: CASSLKLRGREETQYF. CDR3 DNA: TGTGCCAGCAGCTTAAAGTTACGGGGGAGGGAAGAGACCCAGTACTTC.